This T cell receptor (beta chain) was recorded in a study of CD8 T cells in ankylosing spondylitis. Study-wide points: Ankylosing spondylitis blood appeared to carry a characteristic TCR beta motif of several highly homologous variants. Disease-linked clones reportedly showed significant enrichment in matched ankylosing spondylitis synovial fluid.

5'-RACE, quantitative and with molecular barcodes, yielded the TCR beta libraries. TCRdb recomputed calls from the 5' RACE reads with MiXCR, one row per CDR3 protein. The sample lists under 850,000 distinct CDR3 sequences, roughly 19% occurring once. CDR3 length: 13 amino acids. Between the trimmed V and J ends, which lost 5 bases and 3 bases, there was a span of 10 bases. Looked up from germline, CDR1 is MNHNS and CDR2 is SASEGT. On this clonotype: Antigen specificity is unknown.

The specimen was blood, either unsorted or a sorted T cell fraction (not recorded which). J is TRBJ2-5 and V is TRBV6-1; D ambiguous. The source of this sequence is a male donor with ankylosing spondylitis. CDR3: CASSQTRKETQYF. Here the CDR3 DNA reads TGTGCCAGCAGTCAGACACGCAAAGAGACCCAGTACTTC.